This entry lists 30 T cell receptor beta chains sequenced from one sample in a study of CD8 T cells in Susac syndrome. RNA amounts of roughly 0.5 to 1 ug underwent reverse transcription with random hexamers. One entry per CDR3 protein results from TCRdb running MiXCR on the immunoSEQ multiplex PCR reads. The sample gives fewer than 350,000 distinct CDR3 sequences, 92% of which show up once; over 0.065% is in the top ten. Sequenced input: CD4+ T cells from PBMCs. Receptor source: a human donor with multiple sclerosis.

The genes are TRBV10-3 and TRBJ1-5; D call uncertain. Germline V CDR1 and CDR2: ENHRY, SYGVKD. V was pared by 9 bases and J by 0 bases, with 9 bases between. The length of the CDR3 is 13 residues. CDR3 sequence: CAISQVSNQPQHF. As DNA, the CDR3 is TGTGCCATAAGCCAGGTTAGCAATCAGCCCCAGCATTTT.

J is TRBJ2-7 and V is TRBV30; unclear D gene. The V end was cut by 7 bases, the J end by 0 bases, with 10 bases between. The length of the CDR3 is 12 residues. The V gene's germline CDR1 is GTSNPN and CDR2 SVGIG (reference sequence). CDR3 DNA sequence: TGTGCCTCAGCCGGAAGCTCCTACGAGCAGTACTTC. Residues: CASAGSSYEQYF.

The CDR3 nucleotides are TGTGCCAGCAGCTCCAGGGTCGCGGGTTCTGGCGTCACCTTC. The encoded protein is CASSSRVAGSGVTF. V and J are TRBV7-9 and TRBJ1-2; possibly TRBD1 for D (5 bases). CDR1 is SEHNR, CDR2 FQNEAQ, per germline (reference sequence). The CDR3 sequence is 14 residues long. V lost 4 bases and J lost 13, with 22 bases in between.

CDR3 sequence reads: CASAGQGMALKMNTEAFF. The CDR3 DNA reads TGTGCCAGCGCCGGACAGGGAATGGCGCTAAAAATGAACACTGAAGCTTTCTTT. The chain recombines TRBV19 with TRBJ1-1; the match to TRBD1 covers 8 bases. The CDR3 has 18 residues. The ends lost 9 bases at V and 0 bases at J; junction bases unmatched: 18. In germline, CDR1 is LNHDA, CDR2 SQIVND (reference sequence).

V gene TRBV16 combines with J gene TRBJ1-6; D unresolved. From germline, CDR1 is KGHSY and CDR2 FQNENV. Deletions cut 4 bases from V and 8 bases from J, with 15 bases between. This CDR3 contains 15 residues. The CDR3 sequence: CASSPSGGVDSPLHF. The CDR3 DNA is TGTGCCAGCAGCCCCTCGGGCGGTGTCGATTCACCCCTCCACTTT.

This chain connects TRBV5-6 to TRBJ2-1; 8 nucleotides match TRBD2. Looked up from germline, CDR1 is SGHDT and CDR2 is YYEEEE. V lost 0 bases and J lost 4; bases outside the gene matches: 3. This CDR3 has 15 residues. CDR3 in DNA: TGTGCCAGCAGCTTGGGGTCTAGCGGGTACAATGAGCAGTTCTTC. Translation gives CASSLGSSGYNEQFF.

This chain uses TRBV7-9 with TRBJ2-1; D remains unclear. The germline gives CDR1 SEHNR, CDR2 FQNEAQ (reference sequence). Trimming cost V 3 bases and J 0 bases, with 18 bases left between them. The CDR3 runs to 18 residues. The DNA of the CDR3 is TGTGCCAGCAGCTTGGGCTTGCGTACCCGAGACTCCTACAATGAGCAGTTCTTC. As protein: CASSLGLRTRDSYNEQFF.

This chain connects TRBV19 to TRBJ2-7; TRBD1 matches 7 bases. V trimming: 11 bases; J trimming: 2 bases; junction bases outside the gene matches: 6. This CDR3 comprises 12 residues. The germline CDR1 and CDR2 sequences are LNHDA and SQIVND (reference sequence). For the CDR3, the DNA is TGTGCCGACGACAGGGCCCCCTACGAGCAGTACTTC. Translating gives CADDRAPYEQYF. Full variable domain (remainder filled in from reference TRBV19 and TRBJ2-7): DGGITQSPKYLFRKEGQNVTLSCEQNLNHDAMYWYRQDPGQGLRLIYYSQIVNDFQKGDIAEGYSVSREKKESFPLTVTSAQKNPTAFYLCADDRAPYEQYFGPGTRLTVT.

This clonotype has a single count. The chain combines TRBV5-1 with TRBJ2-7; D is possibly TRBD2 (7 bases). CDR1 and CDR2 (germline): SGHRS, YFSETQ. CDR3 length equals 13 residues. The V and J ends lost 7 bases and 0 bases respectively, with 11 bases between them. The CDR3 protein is CASGRGGSYEQYF. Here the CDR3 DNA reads TGCGCCAGCGGAAGGGGGGGCTCCTACGAGCAGTACTTC.

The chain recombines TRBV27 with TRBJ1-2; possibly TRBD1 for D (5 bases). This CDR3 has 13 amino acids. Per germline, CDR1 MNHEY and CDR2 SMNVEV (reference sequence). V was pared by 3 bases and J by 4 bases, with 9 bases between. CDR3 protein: CASSFSGGYGYTF. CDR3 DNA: TGTGCCAGCAGTTTTTCGGGGGGCTATGGCTACACCTTC.

In DNA form, the CDR3 reads TGTGCCAGCAGCCCGGGGGCTTCTGGCACAGATACGCAGTATTTT. This encodes CASSPGASGTDTQYF. V is TRBV5-5 and J is TRBJ2-3; D may correspond to TRBD1 or TRBD2 (6 bases each). CDR3 length equals 15 residues. The V end lost 4 bases, the J end lost 1 base, and 13 bases lay between the germline ends. The germline CDR1 and CDR2 sequences are SGHKS and YYEKEE (reference sequence).

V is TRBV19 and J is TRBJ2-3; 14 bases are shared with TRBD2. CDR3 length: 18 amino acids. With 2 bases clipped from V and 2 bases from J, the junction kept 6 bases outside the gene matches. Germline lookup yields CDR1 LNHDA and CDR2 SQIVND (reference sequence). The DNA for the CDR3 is TGTGCCAGTAGTATACGGGGACTAGCGGGAGTTTCCACAGATACGCAGTATTTT. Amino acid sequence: CASSIRGLAGVSTDTQYF.

This CDR3 reads CASSPPGSRGEAFF. The CDR3, as DNA: TGTGCCAGCTCACCACCGGGCTCCAGGGGTGAAGCTTTCTTT. The rearrangement links TRBV18 to TRBJ1-1; D might be TRBD1 (6 bases). The CDR3 spans 14 residues. Trimming left V 0 bases short and J 7 bases short, with 12 bases between. The V gene's germline CDR1 is KGHSH and CDR2 LQKENI.

The CDR3: CASSTGGAYGYTF. CDR3 DNA: TGTGCCAGCAGCACCGGAGGGGCCTATGGCTACACCTTC. The chain employs TRBV7-9 and TRBJ1-2, with D possibly being TRBD1 (5 bases). The CDR3 runs to 13 residues. Germline V gene lookup returns CDR1 SEHNR and CDR2 FQNEAQ (reference sequence). Trimming removed 5 bases from V and 4 bases from J, with 11 bases in between.

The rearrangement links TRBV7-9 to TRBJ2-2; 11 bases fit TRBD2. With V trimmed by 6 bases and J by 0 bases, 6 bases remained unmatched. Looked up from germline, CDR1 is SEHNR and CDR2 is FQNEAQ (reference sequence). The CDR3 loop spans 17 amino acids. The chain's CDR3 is CASRERLAGPNTGELFF. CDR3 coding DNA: TGTGCCAGCAGGGAGAGACTAGCGGGACCGAACACCGGGGAGCTGTTTTTT.

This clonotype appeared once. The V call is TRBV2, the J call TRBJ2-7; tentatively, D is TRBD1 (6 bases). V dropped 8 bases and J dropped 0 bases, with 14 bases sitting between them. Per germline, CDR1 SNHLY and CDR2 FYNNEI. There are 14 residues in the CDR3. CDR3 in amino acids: CASGSDRSSYEQYF. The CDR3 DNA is TGTGCCAGCGGGAGCGACAGGAGCTCCTACGAGCAGTACTTC.

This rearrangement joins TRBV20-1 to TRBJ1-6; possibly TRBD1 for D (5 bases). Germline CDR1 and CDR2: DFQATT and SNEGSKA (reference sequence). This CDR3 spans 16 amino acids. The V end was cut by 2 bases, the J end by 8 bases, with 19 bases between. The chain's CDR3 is CSARPDRFPDYSPLHF. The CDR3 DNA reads TGCAGTGCTAGACCTGACAGATTCCCCGACTATTCACCCCTCCACTTT.

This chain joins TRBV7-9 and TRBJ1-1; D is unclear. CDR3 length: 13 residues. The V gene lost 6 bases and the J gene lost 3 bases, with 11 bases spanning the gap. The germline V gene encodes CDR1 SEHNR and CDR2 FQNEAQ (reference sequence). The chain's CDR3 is CASSKFGDTEAFF. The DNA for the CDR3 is TGTGCCAGCAGTAAGTTTGGAGACACTGAAGCTTTCTTT.

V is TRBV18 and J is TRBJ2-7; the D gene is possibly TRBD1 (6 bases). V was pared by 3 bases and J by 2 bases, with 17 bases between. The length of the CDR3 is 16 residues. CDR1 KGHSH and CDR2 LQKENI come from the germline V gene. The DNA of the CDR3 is TGTGCCAGCTCACCCCCGACAGGCTGGGGCCCCTACGAGCAGTACTTC. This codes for CASSPPTGWGPYEQYF. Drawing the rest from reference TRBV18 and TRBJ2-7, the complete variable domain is NAGVMQNPRHLVRRRGQEARLRCSPMKGHSHVYWYRQLPEEGLKFMVYLQKENIIDESGMPKERFSAEFPKEGPSILRIQQVVRGDSAAYFCASSPPTGWGPYEQYFGPGTRLTVT.

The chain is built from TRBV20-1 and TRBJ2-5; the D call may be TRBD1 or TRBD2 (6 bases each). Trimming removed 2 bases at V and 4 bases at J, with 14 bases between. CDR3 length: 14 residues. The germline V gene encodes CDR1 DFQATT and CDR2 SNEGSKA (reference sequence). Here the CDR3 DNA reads TGCAGTGCTAGATTTCAAGGGGGGCTAGAGACCCAGTACTTC. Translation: CSARFQGGLETQYF.

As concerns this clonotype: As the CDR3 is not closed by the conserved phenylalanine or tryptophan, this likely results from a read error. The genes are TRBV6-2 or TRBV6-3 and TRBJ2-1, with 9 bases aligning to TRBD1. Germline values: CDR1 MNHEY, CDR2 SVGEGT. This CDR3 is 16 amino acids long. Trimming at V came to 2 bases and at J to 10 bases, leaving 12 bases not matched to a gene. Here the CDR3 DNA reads TGTGCCAGCAGTTACGCCCGGGACAGGGTTGAAAAAGAGCAGTTCTCC. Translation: CASSYARDRVEKEQFS.

For the CDR3, the DNA is TGCAGTGCTAGAGAGACCGGGACAGGGGATGGCTACACCTTC. Protein sequence: CSARETGTGDGYTF. The chain uses TRBV20-1 and TRBJ1-2; TRBD1 matches at 10 bases. This CDR3 is 14 amino acids long. With V trimmed by 0 bases and J by 6 bases, 4 bases remained unmatched. Germline lookup yields CDR1 DFQATT and CDR2 SNEGSKA (reference sequence).

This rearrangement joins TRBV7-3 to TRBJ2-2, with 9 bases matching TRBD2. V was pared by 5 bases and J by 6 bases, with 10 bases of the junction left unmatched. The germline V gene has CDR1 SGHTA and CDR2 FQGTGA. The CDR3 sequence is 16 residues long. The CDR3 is CASSKGEVAGAGELFF. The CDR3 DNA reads TGTGCCAGCAGCAAGGGGGAAGTAGCGGGGGCCGGGGAGCTGTTTTTT.

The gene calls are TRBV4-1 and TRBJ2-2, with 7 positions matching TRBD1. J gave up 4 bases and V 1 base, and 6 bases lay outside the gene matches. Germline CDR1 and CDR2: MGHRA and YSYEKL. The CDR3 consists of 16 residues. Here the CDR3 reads CASSQGGGWGTGELFF. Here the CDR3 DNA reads TGCGCCAGCAGCCAAGGAGGGGGCTGGGGCACCGGGGAGCTGTTTTTT.

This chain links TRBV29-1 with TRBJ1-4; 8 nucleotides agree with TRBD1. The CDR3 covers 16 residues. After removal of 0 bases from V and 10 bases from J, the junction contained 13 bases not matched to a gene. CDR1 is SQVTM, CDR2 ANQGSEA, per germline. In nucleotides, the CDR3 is TGCAGCGTTGAAGATCGCTCTAGACAGGGGCGGCGAAAACTGTTTTTT. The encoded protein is CSVEDRSRQGRRKLFF. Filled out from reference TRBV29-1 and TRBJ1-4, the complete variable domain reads SAVISQKPSRDICQRGTSLTIQCQVDSQVTMMFWYRQQPGQSLTLIATANQGSEATYESGFVIDKFPISRPNLTFSTLTVSNMSPEDSSIYLCSVEDRSRQGRRKLFFGSGTQLSVL.

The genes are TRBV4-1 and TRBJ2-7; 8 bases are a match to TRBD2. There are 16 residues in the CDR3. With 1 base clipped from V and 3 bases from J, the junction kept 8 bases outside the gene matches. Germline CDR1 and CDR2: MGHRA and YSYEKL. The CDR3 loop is CASSQAFSGINYEQYF. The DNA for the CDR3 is TGCGCCAGCAGCCAAGCCTTTAGCGGGATCAACTACGAGCAGTACTTC.

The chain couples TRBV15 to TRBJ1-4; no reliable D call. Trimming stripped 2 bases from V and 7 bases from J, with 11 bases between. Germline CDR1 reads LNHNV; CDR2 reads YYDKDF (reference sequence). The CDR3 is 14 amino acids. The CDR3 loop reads CATSRPVGGEKLFF. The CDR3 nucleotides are TGTGCCACCAGCAGACCGGTAGGTGGTGAAAAACTGTTTTTT.

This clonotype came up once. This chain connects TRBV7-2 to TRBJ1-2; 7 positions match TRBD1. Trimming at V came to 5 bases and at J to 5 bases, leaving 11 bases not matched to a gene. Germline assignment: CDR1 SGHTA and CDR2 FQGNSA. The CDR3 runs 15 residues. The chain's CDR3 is CASSPGTAELYGYTF. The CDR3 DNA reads TGTGCCAGCAGCCCGGGGACAGCCGAACTGTATGGCTACACCTTC.

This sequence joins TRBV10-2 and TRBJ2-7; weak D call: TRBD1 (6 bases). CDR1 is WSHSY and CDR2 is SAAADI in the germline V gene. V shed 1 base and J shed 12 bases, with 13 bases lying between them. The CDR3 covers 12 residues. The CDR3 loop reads CASSEYHRVRYF. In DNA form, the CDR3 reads TGCGCCAGCAGTGAGTACCACAGGGTTCGGTACTTC.

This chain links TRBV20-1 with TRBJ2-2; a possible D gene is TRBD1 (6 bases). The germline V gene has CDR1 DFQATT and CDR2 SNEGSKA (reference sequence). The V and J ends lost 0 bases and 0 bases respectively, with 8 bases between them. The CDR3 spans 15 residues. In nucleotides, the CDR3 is TGCAGTGCTAGAGAGGGGACACCGAACACCGGGGAGCTGTTTTTT. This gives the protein CSAREGTPNTGELFF.